This is a list of T cell receptor beta chains from one sample in a study of blood T cell repertoires in COVID-19. Measured with immunoSEQ multiplex PCR; TCRdb has only the in-frame clones, and not every one. The data hold about 240,000 clones, with around 89% observed a single time. The sample was PBMCs or T cells enriched from blood (not recorded which). These TCRs come from a man in his forties who had recovered from COVID-19. The CDR3 runs from the conserved cysteine through the conserved F or W. The D gene is left open where the match is weak. Rows may omit the clone size; those that give it use once, few, many or a size class.

>TRBV4-3|once|17|TRBJ2-7|TRBD1
TGCGCCAGCAGCCAAGATTTTGGGACAGTTGGGATCGGGGAGCAGTACTTC
CASSQDFGTVGIGEQYF
>TRBV19|.|16|TRBJ1-5|.
TGTGCCAGTAGTATCCCGTCAAACAGGGTGAATCAGCCCCAGCATTTT
CASSIPSNRVNQPQHF
>TRBV29-1|.|12|TRBJ2-5|.
TGCAGCGTTGGACAACAACAAGAGACCCAGTACTTC
CSVGQQQETQYF
>TRBV20-1|.|16|TRBJ2-7|TRBD1
TGCAGTGCTAGTGAGGGTGAAGGGACAGGGGCCTACGAGCAGTACTTC
CSASEGEGTGAYEQYF
>TRBV3-1/TRBV3-2|.|15|TRBJ2-6|.
TGTGCCAGCAGCCACCCGGGGACTGGGGCCAACGTCCTGACTTTC
CASSHPGTGANVLTF
>TRBV3-1/TRBV3-2|.|20|TRBJ2-6|.
TGTGCCAGCAGCCAAGCGTTGGGTCAGGGCAAATCCTACGGGGCCAACGTCCTGACTTTC
CASSQALGQGKSYGANVLTF
>TRBV9|.|17|TRBJ1-1|.
TGTGCCAGCAGCGTACTTCGGGTTACCCCACGCGACACTGAAGCTTTCTTT
CASSVLRVTPRDTEAFF
>TRBV30|.|14|TRBJ2-3|.
TGTGCCTGGGCTCGCCTCAGGGGCACAGATACGCAGTATTTT
CAWARLRGTDTQYF
>TRBV5-4|.|19|TRBJ2-1|TRBD2
TGTGCCAGCAGCAATCTGATGGGACTAGCGGGACGGGGTTACAATGAGCAGTTCTTC
CASSNLMGLAGRGYNEQFF
>TRBV3-1/TRBV3-2|.|12|TRBJ2-7|.
TGTGCCAGCAGCCGCGGATCGTACGAGCAGTACTTC
CASSRGSYEQYF
>TRBV10-3|.|13|TRBJ1-4|.
TGTGCCATCAATGGCCAGGCTAATGAAAAACTGTTTTTT
CAINGQANEKLFF
>TRBV7-9|.|14|TRBJ1-4|.
TGTGCCAGCAGCTTAGCCAACGGGGATGAAAAACTGTTTTTT
CASSLANGDEKLFF
>TRBV2|.|16|TRBJ1-3|TRBD1
TGTGCCAGCAGTAAGGCCGACCGGGACAGTGGAAACACCATATATTTT
CASSKADRDSGNTIYF
>TRBV28|.|14|TRBJ1-3|TRBD1
TGTGCCAGCCGGGACAGGGGATCTGGAAACACCATATATTTT
CASRDRGSGNTIYF
>TRBV6-5|.|15|TRBJ1-1|.
TGTGCCAGCAGTTACTCCCCGCGTATGGACACTGAAGCTTTCTTT
CASSYSPRMDTEAFF
>TRBV7-9|.|15|TRBJ1-2|.
TGTGCCAGCAGCTTAGCGATCCCCACAGGGACTGGCTACACCTTC
CASSLAIPTGTGYTF
>TRBV5-1|.|18|TRBJ2-3|TRBD2
TGCGCCAGCAGCAGGCCCCCGGGACTAGCGGGGGGCACAGATACGCAGTATTTT
CASSRPPGLAGGTDTQYF
>TRBV13|.|15|TRBJ2-1|TRBD1
TGTGCCAGCAGCTTCAGGGGGATGCCTTACAATGAGCAGTTCTTC
CASSFRGMPYNEQFF
>TRBV7-3|.|16|TRBJ1-1|TRBD1
TGTGCCAGCAGCCCTAACCTAGGACAGGGGAGCACTGAAGCTTTCTTT
CASSPNLGQGSTEAFF
>TRBV13|.|18|TRBJ2-3|TRBD2
TGTGCCAGCAGCTTAGGCGTTGGAAGCGGGAGTTGGGCAGATACGCAGTATTTT
CASSLGVGSGSWADTQYF
>TRBV27|once|15|TRBJ2-5|.
TGTGCCAGCAGTTTAAACGCCCCGGGACAAGAGACCCAGTACTTC
CASSLNAPGQETQYF
>TRBV6-2/TRBV6-3|few|14|TRBJ2-7|.
TGTGCCAGCAGTTATCACAGCAGCTCCTACGAGCAGTACTTC
CASSYHSSSYEQYF
>TRBV24-1|.|16|TRBJ2-1|TRBD1
TGTGCCACCAGTGATCCTGGTGGGACAGCACATAATGAGCAGTTCTTC
CATSDPGGTAHNEQFF
>TRBV6-2/TRBV6-3|once|16|TRBJ2-1|TRBD2
TGTGCCAGCAGTTACTCGCCCCCCAGAGCGGGAGGAGAGCAGTTCTTC
CASSYSPPRAGGEQFF
>TRBV7-3|.|15|TRBJ2-5|.
TGTGCCAGCAGCTTAACGGGCAGCCAATTACAGACCCAGTACTTC
CASSLTGSQLQTQYF
>TRBV4-1|.|15|TRBJ2-7|TRBD1
TGCGCCAGCAGCCCGAGGGACAGGGATTCCTACGAGCAGTACTTC
CASSPRDRDSYEQYF
>TRBV6-4|.|14|TRBJ2-3|TRBD2
TGTGCCAGCAGAACTAGCGGGGGGAGAGATACGCAGTATTTT
CASRTSGGRDTQYF
>TRBV5-6|.|14|TRBJ2-7|.
TGTGCCAGCAGCTTGGGTCTTCTCAGCTACGAGCAGTACTTC
CASSLGLLSYEQYF
>TRBV29-1|.|13|TRBJ2-2|.
TGCAGCGTCGGACTTCCCGACACCGGGGAGCTGTTTTTT
CSVGLPDTGELFF
>TRBV7-3|.|16|TRBJ2-7|TRBD2
TGTGCCAGCAGCATCCCGGGATGGGAGGGCTTCTACGAGCAGTACTTC
CASSIPGWEGFYEQYF
>TRBV5-8|once|16|TRBJ2-5|TRBD2
TGTGCCAGCAGTCTCGGACTAGCGGGGGCCCAAGAGACCCAGTACTTC
CASSLGLAGAQETQYF
>TRBV11-1|.|16|TRBJ2-2|TRBD1
TGTGCCAGCAGCTTACGGGACAGACCGAACACCGGGGAGCTGTTTTTT
CASSLRDRPNTGELFF
>TRBV19|few|15|TRBJ1-5|.
TGTGCCAGTAGTACCCTCCCTAAAGTCAATCAGCCCCAGCATTTT
CASSTLPKVNQPQHF
>TRBV5-8|.|14|TRBJ1-5|.
TGTGCCAGCATCCGGAGGACAGATAATCAGCCCCAGCATTTT
CASIRRTDNQPQHF
>TRBV7-2|.|13|TRBJ1-1|.
TGTGCCAGCAGCTTAAGGGGTAACACTGAAGCTTTCTTT
CASSLRGNTEAFF
>TRBV10-3|.|15|TRBJ2-1|TRBD1
TGTGCCATCAGCGCCGGGACAGGGTCGTGGTATGAGCAGTTCTTC
CAISAGTGSWYEQFF
>TRBV7-7|.|16|TRBJ2-5|TRBD2
TGTGCCAGCAGCTTATTAGCGGGCCTTAACCAAGAGACCCAGTACTTC
CASSLLAGLNQETQYF
>TRBV30|.|13|TRBJ2-1|TRBD1
TGTGCCTGGAAGGGACAGCCTTACAATGAGCAGTTCTTC
CAWKGQPYNEQFF
>TRBV14|.|17|TRBJ2-2|TRBD2
TGTGCCAGCAGCCAAGATCTTGCACTAGCGGGAGCCGGGGAGCTGTTTTTT
CASSQDLALAGAGELFF
>TRBV2|.|12|TRBJ2-1|.
TGTGCCAGCAGTGAAGTTCTTTGGGGGCGGTTCTTC
CASSEVLWGRFF
>TRBV28|.|15|TRBJ1-6|TRBD1
TGTGCCAGCAGTTCTCCCGGACAGGGGGCTTCACCCCTCCACTTT
CASSSPGQGASPLHF
>TRBV5-5|.|14|TRBJ2-5|.
TGTGCCAGCAGCTTGATGTCAGACCAAGAGACCCAGTACTTC
CASSLMSDQETQYF
>TRBV4-3|.|15|TRBJ1-4|TRBD1
TGCGCCAGCAGACGGACAGGGAACGATAATGAAAAACTGTTTTTT
CASRRTGNDNEKLFF
>TRBV19|.|18|TRBJ2-5|TRBD2
TGTGCCAGTAGTATAGGGGTGGGGCTAGCGGGAAGGCAAGAGACCCAGTACTTC
CASSIGVGLAGRQETQYF
>TRBV5-1|.|19|TRBJ2-6|.
TGCGCCAGCAGCGTCGACATTCCAATCTCCTTCTCTGGGGCCAACGTCCTGACTTTC
CASSVDIPISFSGANVLTF
>TRBV3-1/TRBV3-2|.|17|TRBJ2-7|TRBD2
TGTGCCAGCAGCCAAGAAGGAACTAGCGGGAGGGCCGACGAGCAGTACTTC
CASSQEGTSGRADEQYF
>TRBV29-1|once|12|TRBJ1-1|TRBD1
TGCAGCGCCGACAGGGGGGCCGCTGAAGCTTTCTTT
CSADRGAAEAFF